One sample yielded the 21 T cell receptor beta chains listed below, sequenced in a study of cytomegalovirus exposure and HLA in healthy donors. This PCR relied on a set of 60 Vbeta primers and 13 Jbeta primers. Assay used: immunoSEQ multiplex PCR; TCRdb lists only in-frame clones, some missing. Here the sample table reports 150,000 to 200,000 clones. The source material was PBMCs. The receptors here all came from a man aged 25-40 years in good health and CMV-seronegative.

The rearrangement uses TRBV7-2 and TRBJ2-1, with no clear D. The CDR3 runs 12 residues. CDR1 SGHTA and CDR2 FQGNSA come from the germline V gene. V lost 5 bases and J 8 bases, leaving 10 bases between the germline ends. The CDR3 here is CASSTSWYEQFF. Here the CDR3 DNA reads TGTGCCAGCAGCACCAGTTGGTATGAGCAGTTCTTC.

V gene TRBV30 combines with J gene TRBJ1-5; a possible D gene is TRBD1 (5 bases). Germline V gives CDR1 GTSNPN, CDR2 SVGIG (reference sequence). With 2 bases removed from V and 5 bases from J, the gap between germline ends came to 10 bases. This CDR3 has 13 residues. The CDR3 DNA follows: TGTGCCTGGAGTTGGACATACGATCAGCCCCAGCATTTT. As protein: CAWSWTYDQPQHF.

The rearrangement joins TRBV5-6 to TRBJ2-1, with 11 positions matching TRBD1. The germline V gene encodes CDR1 SGHDT and CDR2 YYEEEE. The CDR3 contains 14 residues. V shed 4 bases, J shed 7 bases, and the junction held 4 bases outside the gene matches. The DNA for the CDR3 is TGTGCCAGCAGCAACCGGGACAGGGGGAATGAGCAGTTCTTC. It is translated as CASSNRDRGNEQFF.

This sequence joins TRBV7-9 and TRBJ2-5; TRBD1 matches 10 bases. J gave up 6 bases and V 6 bases, and 13 bases lay outside the gene matches. Germline V gene data show CDR1 as SEHNR and CDR2 as FQNEAQ (reference sequence). This CDR3 region has 16 residues. The CDR3 here is CASSYSGTGDLKTQYF. The DNA for the CDR3 is TGTGCCAGCAGTTACTCTGGGACAGGGGATCTCAAGACCCAGTACTTC.

V and J are TRBV6-1 and TRBJ1-2, with a weak D call TRBD1 (6 bases). Trimming cost V 6 bases and J 6 bases, with 14 bases left between them. This CDR3 spans 13 amino acids. Germline assignment: CDR1 MNHNS and CDR2 SASEGT. CDR3 protein: CASRMVGAHGYTF. CDR3 nucleotide sequence: TGTGCCAGCAGAATGGTGGGGGCGCATGGCTACACCTTC.

The V gene is TRBV27, the J gene TRBJ2-7; tentative D call: TRBD2 (6 bases). The V end lost 8 bases, the J end lost 4 bases, and 15 bases lay between the germline ends. This CDR3 has 13 residues. Germline CDR1 and CDR2: MNHEY and SMNVEV (reference sequence). The CDR3 region is CASCPMGGYEQYF. The CDR3 bases are TGTGCCAGCTGCCCCATGGGGGGATACGAGCAGTACTTC.

The V call is TRBV12-5, the J call TRBJ2-2; 9 positions agree with TRBD2. The CDR3 spans 16 residues. The V gene's germline CDR1 is LGHNT and CDR2 FRNRAP. V lost 1 base and J lost 3; bases outside the gene matches: 3. CDR3 region: CASGLGGGAYTGELFF. The CDR3 DNA sequence: TGTGCTAGTGGTTTGGGCGGGGGGGCTTACACCGGGGAGCTGTTTTTT.

The genes are TRBV7-2 and TRBJ1-2, with D hard to call. This CDR3 is built from 15 residues. V dropped 2 bases and J dropped 8 bases, with 18 bases sitting between them. Germline-derived CDR1 and CDR2 are SGHTA and FQGNSA. Here the CDR3 DNA reads TGTGCCAGCAGCTTAACCTCGGGATCGGTCGAAGGCTACACCTTC. This codes for CASSLTSGSVEGYTF.

J is TRBJ2-2 and V is TRBV29-1; maybe TRBD1 (5 bases). The V and J ends lost 4 bases and 6 bases respectively, with 12 bases between them. Germline V gene lookup returns CDR1 SQVTM and CDR2 ANQGSEA. The CDR3 is made up of 13 amino acids. The CDR3 is CSVGRDGAGELFF. The CDR3 nucleotides are TGCAGCGTTGGCAGGGATGGGGCCGGGGAGCTGTTTTTT.

Comment on this clone: Within the sample, other DNA sequences also encode this same CDR3. The chain joins TRBV7-9 to TRBJ2-3; 9 bases map to TRBD2. The trim removed 4 bases at V and 1 base at J, leaving 3 bases unmatched. The CDR3 contains 15 residues. Germline V CDR1 and CDR2: SEHNR, FQNEAQ (reference sequence). The CDR3 loop reads CASSSSGTGTDTQYF. The CDR3, as DNA: TGTGCCAGCAGCTCTAGCGGGACTGGCACAGATACGCAGTATTTT.

The chain employs TRBV2 and TRBJ1-2; 9 nucleotides agree with TRBD1. The V gene end was trimmed by 9 bases and the J gene end by 2 bases; junction bases not matched to a gene: 1. The CDR3 is 12 residues long. Germline values: CDR1 SNHLY, CDR2 FYNNEI. CDR3 sequence (DNA): TGTGCCAGGGGGACAGGGAACTATGGCTACACCTTC. Translated, it gives CARGTGNYGYTF.

The chain has TRBV6-4 and TRBJ1-2; D unresolved. V lost 5 bases, J lost 0 bases, and 7 bases lay in between. CDR1 MRHNA and CDR2 SNTAGT come from the germline V gene. This CDR3 is built from 13 residues. The chain's CDR3 is CASSPDSNYGYTF. The CDR3 region has the DNA TGTGCCAGCAGTCCAGACTCTAACTATGGCTACACCTTC.

The V and J genes are TRBV7-2 and TRBJ2-1; TRBD2 is a possible D gene (6 bases). Germline CDR1 SGHTA, CDR2 FQGNSA. The CDR3 length is 15 residues. The germline V and J ends were trimmed by 2 bases and 2 bases, with 10 bases remaining between them. Written as DNA, the CDR3 is TGTGCCAGCAGCTTAAGTACGGGAGCCTACAATGAGCAGTTCTTC. Translation: CASSLSTGAYNEQFF.

The chain joins TRBV7-2 to TRBJ1-2; TRBD1 matches 8 bases. Trimming took 4 bases from V and 8 from J; bases not matched to a gene: 6. The CDR3 runs to 13 residues. Germline V gene sequence: CDR1 SGHTA, CDR2 FQGNSA. The CDR3 DNA is TGTGCCAGCAGCTCTGGACAGGGTGGCGGCTACACCTTC. Protein: CASSSGQGGGYTF.

This chain links TRBV14 with TRBJ2-5; no reliable D call. V lost 2 bases and J 2 bases, leaving 9 bases between the germline ends. The germline gives CDR1 SGHDN, CDR2 FVKESK. This CDR3 has 14 residues. This CDR3 reads CASSQLRLQETQYF. The CDR3 coding sequence is TGTGCCAGCAGCCAATTGAGGCTTCAAGAGACCCAGTACTTC. Full variable domain (missing parts from reference TRBV14 and TRBJ2-5): EAGVTQFPSHSVIEKGQTVTLRCDPISGHDNLYWYRRVMGKEIKFLLHFVKESKQDESGMPNNRFLAERTGGTYSTLKVQPAELEDSGVYFCASSQLRLQETQYFGPGTRLLVL.

The rearrangement links TRBV19 to TRBJ2-3; D is possibly TRBD2 (7 bases). This CDR3 region has 13 residues. Per the germline V gene, CDR1 is LNHDA and CDR2 is SQIVND (reference sequence). V was clipped by 3 bases and J by 6 bases, with 10 bases between them. CDR3 DNA: TGTGCCAGTAGTATTGGGGGGGCGGATACGCAGTATTTT. Translation: CASSIGGADTQYF.

This sequence joins TRBV18 and TRBJ2-7, with 7 positions matching TRBD2. V gave up 3 bases and J gave up 6 bases; unmatched junction bases: 11. The germline V gene encodes CDR1 KGHSH and CDR2 LQKENI. The CDR3 has 15 amino acids. The CDR3 nucleotides are TGTGCCAGCTCACCTGGGACTACGGTGGGGCTCGAGCAGTACTTC. Residues: CASSPGTTVGLEQYF.

V is TRBV30 and J is TRBJ2-7; possibly TRBD2 for D (6 bases). The CDR3 spans 12 residues. Germline values: CDR1 GTSNPN, CDR2 SVGIG (reference sequence). V lost 2 bases to trimming and J lost 11 bases, with 16 bases between them. The CDR3 coding sequence is TGTGCCTGGAGTTTGACCCCAGGCGGGGAGTACTTC. Residues: CAWSLTPGGEYF.

The J gene is TRBJ2-3, the V gene TRBV18; the D is unclear. The CDR3 covers 12 residues. CDR1 KGHSH and CDR2 LQKENI come from the germline V gene. Between the trimmed V and J ends, which lost 5 bases and 2 bases, there was a span of 5 bases. In DNA form, the CDR3 reads TGTGCCAGCTCAAACTACACAGATACGCAGTATTTT. Translated: CASSNYTDTQYF.

The gene calls are TRBV4-1 and TRBJ2-5; 8 nucleotides match TRBD2. CDR3 size: 15 residues. From germline, CDR1 is MGHRA and CDR2 YSYEKL. V trimming: 1 base; J trimming: 11 bases; junction bases outside the gene matches: 12. CDR3 coding DNA: TGCGCCAGCAGCCAAGGGTCCGGCCTACAGCGGGAGCAGTACTTC. This translates into CASSQGSGLQREQYF.

J is TRBJ2-1 and V is TRBV18; 7 nucleotides agree with TRBD2. The germline V gene encodes CDR1 KGHSH and CDR2 LQKENI. The CDR3 contains 16 residues. V shed 4 bases, J shed 3 bases, and the junction held 9 bases outside the gene matches. CDR3 DNA sequence: TGTGCCAGCTCACGGGCGGCTGGCGGGGGCTACAATGAGCAGTTCTTC. Its translation: CASSRAAGGGYNEQFF.